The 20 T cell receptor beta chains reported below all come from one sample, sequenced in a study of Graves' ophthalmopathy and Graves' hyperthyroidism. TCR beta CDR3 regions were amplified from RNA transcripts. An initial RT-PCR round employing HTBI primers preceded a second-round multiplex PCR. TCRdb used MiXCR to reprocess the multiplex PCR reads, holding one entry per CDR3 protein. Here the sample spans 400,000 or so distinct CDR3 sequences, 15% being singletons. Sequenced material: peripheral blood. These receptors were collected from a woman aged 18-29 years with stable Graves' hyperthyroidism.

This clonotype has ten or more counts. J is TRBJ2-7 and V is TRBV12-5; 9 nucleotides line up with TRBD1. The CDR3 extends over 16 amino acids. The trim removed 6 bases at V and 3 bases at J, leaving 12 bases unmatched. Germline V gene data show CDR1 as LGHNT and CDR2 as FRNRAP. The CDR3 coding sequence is TGTGCTAGTGGCCAGGGACAGGGTTGGGCCTTCTACGAGCAGTACTTC. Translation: CASGQGQGWAFYEQYF.

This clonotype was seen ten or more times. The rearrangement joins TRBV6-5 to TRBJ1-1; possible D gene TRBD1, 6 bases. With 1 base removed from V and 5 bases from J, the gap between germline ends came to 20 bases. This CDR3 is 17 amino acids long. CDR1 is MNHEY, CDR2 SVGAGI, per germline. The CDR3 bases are TGTGCCAGCAGTTACTTGCCCTTGGGGGGCGCGTATACTGAAGCTTTCTTT. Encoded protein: CASSYLPLGGAYTEAFF.

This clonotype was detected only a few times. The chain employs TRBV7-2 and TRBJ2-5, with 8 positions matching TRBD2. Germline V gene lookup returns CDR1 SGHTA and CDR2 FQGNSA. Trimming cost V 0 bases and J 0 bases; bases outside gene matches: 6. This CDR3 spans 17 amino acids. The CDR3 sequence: CASSLALAGGYQETQYF. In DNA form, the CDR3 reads TGTGCCAGCAGCTTAGCGCTGGCGGGGGGTTACCAAGAGACCCAGTACTTC.

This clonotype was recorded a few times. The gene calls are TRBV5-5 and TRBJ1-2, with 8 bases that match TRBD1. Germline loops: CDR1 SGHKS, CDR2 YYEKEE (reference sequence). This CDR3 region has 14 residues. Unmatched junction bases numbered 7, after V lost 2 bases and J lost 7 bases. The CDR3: CASSFGTGAGGYTF. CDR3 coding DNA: TGTGCCAGCAGCTTCGGGACAGGTGCTGGTGGCTACACCTTC.

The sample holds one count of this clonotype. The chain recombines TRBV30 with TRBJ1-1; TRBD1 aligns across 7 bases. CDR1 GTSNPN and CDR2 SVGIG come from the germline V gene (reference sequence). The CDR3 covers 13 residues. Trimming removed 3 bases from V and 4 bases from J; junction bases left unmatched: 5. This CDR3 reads CAWSAGDSTEAFF. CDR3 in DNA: TGTGCCTGGAGCGCGGGGGACAGCACTGAAGCTTTCTTT.

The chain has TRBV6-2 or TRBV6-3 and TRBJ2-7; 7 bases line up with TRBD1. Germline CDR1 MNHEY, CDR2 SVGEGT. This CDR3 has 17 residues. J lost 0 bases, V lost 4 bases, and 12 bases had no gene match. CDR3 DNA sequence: TGTGCCAGCAGTTCCTTACTGCTCAGGGGGAGCTCCTACGAGCAGTACTTC. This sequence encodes CASSSLLLRGSSYEQYF.

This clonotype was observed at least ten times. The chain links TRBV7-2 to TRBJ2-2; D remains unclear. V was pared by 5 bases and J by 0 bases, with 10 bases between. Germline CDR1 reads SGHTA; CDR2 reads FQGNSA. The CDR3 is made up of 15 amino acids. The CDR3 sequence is CASSIRTSNTGELFF. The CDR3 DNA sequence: TGTGCCAGCAGCATCAGGACCTCGAACACCGGGGAGCTGTTTTTT.

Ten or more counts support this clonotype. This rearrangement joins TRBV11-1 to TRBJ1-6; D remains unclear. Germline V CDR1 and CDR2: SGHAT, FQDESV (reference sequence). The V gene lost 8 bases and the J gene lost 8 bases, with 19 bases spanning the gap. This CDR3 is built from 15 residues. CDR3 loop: CASWGRLGKDSPLHF. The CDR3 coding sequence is TGTGCCAGCTGGGGTCGTTTGGGGAAGGATTCACCCCTCCACTTT.

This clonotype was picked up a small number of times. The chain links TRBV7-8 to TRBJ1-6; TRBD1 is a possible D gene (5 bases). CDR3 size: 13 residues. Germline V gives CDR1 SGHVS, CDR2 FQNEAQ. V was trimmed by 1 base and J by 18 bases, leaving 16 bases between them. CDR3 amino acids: CASSLEGMKSPHF. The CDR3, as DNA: TGTGCCAGCAGCTTAGAGGGGATGAAGTCACCCCACTTT. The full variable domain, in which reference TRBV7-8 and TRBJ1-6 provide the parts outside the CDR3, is GAGVSQSPRYKVAKRGQDVALRCDPISGHVSLFWYQQALGQGPEFLTYFQNEAQLDKSGLPSDRFFAERPEGSVSTLKIQRTQQEDSAVYLCASSLEGMKSPHFGNGTRLTVT.

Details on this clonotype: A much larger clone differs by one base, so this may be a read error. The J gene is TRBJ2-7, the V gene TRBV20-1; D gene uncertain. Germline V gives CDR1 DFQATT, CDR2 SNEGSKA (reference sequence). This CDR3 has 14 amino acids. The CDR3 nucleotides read TGCAGTGCTAGAGGGACGGTGAGCTCCTACGAGGAGTACTTC. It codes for CSARGTVSSYEEYF.

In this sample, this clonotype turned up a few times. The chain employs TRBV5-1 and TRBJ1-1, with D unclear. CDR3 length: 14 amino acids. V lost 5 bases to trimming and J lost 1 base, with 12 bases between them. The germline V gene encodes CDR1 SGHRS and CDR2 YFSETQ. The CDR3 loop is CASRNSRGNTEAFF. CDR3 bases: TGCGCCAGCAGGAACAGCCGTGGGAACACTGAAGCTTTCTTT. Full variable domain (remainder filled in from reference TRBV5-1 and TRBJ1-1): KAGVTQTPRYLIKTRGQQVTLSCSPISGHRSVSWYQQTPGQGLQFLFEYFSETQRNKGNFPGRFSGRQFSNSRSEMNVSTLELGDSALYLCASRNSRGNTEAFFGQGTRLTVV.

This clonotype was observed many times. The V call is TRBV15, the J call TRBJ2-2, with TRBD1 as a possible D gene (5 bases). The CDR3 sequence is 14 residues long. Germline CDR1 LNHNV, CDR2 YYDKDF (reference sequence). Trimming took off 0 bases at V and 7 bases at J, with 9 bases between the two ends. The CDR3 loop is CATSRDLTGGELFF. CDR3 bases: TGTGCCACCAGCAGAGATCTTACAGGCGGGGAGCTGTTTTTT.

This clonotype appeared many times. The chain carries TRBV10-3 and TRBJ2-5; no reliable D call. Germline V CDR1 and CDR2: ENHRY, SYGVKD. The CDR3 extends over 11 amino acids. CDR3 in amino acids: CYGPEQETQYF. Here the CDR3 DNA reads TGTTACGGCCCGGAACAAGAGACCCAGTACTTC.

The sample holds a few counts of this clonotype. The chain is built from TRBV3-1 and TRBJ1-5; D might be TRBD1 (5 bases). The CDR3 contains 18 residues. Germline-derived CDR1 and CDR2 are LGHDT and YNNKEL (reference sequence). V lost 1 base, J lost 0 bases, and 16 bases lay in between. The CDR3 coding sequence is TGTGCCAGCAGCCAAGGTACCCAGGGACGATATAGCAATCAGCCCCAGCATTTT. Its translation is CASSQGTQGRYSNQPQHF.

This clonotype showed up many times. The CDR3 loop reads CSADRGLNTGELFF. The CDR3 coding sequence is TGCAGCGCGGACAGGGGGCTTAACACCGGGGAGCTGTTTTTT. The chain joins TRBV29-1 to TRBJ2-2; 11 bases line up with TRBD1. The V gene's germline CDR1 is SQVTM and CDR2 ANQGSEA. The length of the CDR3 is 14 residues. J gave up 2 bases and V 7 bases, and 3 bases lay outside the gene matches.

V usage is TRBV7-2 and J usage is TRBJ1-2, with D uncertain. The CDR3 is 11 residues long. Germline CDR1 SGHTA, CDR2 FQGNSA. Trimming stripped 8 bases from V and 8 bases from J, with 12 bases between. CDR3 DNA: TGTGCCAGCTTCGGAGGCTGGGGCTACACCTTC. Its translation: CASFGGWGYTF.

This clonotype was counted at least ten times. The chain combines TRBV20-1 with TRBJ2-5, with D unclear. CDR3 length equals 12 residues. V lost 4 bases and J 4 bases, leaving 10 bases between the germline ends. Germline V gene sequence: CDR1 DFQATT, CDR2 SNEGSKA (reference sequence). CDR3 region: CSATKGLETQYF. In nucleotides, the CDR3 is TGCAGTGCTACAAAGGGTTTAGAGACCCAGTACTTC.

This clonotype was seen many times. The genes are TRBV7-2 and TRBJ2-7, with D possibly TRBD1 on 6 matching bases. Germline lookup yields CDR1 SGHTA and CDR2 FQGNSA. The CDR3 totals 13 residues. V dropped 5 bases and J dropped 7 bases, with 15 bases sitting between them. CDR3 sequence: CASSLEQGREQYF. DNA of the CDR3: TGTGCCAGCAGCCTAGAGCAGGGGCGGGAGCAGTACTTC. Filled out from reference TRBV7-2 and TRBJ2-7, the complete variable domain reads GAGVSQSPSNKVTEKGKDVELRCDPISGHTALYWYRQSLGQGLEFLIYFQGNSAPDKSGLPSDRFSAERTGGSVSTLTIQRTQQEDSAVYLCASSLEQGREQYFGPGTRLTVT.

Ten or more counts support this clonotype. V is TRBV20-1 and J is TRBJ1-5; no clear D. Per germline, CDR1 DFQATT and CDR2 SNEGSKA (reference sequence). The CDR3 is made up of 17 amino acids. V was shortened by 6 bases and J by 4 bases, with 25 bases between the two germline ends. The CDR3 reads CSAIAPRGIALNQPQHF. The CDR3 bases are TGCAGTGCCATTGCTCCCCGAGGGATCGCGTTGAATCAGCCCCAGCATTTT.

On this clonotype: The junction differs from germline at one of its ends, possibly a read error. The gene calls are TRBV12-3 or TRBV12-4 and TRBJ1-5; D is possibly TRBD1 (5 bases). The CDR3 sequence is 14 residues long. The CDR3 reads CASSLLIGRQPQHF. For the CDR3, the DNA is TGTGCCAGCAGTTTACTGATAGGGCGACAGCCTCAGCATTTT.